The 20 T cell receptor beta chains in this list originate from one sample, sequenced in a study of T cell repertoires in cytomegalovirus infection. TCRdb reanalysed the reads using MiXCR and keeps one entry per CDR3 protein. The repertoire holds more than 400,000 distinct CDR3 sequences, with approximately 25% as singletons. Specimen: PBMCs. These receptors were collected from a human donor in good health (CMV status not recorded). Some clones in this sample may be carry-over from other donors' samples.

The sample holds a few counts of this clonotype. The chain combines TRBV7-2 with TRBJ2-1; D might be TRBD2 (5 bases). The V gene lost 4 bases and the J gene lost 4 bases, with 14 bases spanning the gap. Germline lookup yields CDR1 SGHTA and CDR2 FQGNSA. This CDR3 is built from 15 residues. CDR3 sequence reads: CASSSLRTLYNEQFF. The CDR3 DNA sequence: TGTGCCAGCAGCTCCCTTCGGACTCTGTACAATGAGCAGTTCTTC.

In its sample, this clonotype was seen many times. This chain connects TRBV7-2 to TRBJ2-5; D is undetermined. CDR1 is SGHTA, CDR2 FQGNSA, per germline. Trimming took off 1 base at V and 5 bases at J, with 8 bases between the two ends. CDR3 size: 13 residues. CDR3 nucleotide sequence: TGTGCCAGCAGCTTAGGTTTCTTGGAGACCCAGTACTTC. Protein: CASSLGFLETQYF.

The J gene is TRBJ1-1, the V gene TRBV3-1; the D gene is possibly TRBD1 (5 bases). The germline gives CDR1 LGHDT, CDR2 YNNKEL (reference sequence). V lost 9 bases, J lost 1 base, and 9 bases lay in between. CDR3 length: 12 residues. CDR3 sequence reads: CASQGTNTEAFF. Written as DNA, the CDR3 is TGTGCCAGTCAGGGCACGAACACTGAAGCTTTCTTT.

In nucleotides, the CDR3 is TGCGCCAGCACCAAAGGACAGGGAAGCAATCAGCCCCAGCATTTT. Its translation: CASTKGQGSNQPQHF. The chain carries TRBV10-2 and TRBJ1-5; the match to TRBD1 covers 8 bases. The CDR3 extends over 15 amino acids. In germline, CDR1 is WSHSY, CDR2 SAAADI. Losses at the gene ends were 7 bases for V and 1 base for J; bases not matched to a gene: 6.

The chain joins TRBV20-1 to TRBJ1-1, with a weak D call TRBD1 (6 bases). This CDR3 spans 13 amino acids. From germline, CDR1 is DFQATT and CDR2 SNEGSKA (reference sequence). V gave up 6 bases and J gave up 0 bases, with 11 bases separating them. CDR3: CSAPGAMNTEAFF. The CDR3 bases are TGCAGTGCACCGGGGGCGATGAACACTGAAGCTTTCTTT.

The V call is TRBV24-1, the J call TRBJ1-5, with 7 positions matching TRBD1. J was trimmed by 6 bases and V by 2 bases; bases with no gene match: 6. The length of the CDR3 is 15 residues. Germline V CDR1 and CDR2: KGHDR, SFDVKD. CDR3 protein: CATSDSRTGIQPQHF. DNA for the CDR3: TGTGCCACCAGTGATTCCCGGACAGGAATTCAGCCCCAGCATTTT.

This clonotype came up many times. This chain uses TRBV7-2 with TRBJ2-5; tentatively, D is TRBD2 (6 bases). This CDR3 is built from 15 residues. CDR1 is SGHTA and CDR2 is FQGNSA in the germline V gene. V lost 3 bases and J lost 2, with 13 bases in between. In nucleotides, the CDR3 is TGTGCCAGCAGCTTCGCCGGGACTCTTCAAGAGACCCAGTACTTC. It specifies CASSFAGTLQETQYF.

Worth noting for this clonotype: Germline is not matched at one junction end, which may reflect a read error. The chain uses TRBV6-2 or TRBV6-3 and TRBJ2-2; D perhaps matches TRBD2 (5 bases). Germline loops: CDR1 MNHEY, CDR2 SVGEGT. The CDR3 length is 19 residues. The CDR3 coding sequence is TGTGCCAGCAGACCCCCCGGCGGGCTAGCCGTAGCGAACACCGGGGAGCTGGTTTTT. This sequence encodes CASRPPGGLAVANTGELVF.

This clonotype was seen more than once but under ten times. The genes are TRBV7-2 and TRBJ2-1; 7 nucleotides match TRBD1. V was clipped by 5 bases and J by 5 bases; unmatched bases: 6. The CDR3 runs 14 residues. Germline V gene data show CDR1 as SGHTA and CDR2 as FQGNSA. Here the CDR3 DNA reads TGTGCCAGCAGCCCGGGACAGTTCCACAATGAGCAGTTCTTC. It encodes CASSPGQFHNEQFF.

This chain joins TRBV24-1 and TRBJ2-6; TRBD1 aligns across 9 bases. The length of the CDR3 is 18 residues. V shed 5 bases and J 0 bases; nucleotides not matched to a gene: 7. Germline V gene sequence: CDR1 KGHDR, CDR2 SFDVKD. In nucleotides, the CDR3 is TGTGCCACCAGTGGTCCGGACAGGGGTTTCTCTGGGGCCAACGTCCTGACTTTC. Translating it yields CATSGPDRGFSGANVLTF.

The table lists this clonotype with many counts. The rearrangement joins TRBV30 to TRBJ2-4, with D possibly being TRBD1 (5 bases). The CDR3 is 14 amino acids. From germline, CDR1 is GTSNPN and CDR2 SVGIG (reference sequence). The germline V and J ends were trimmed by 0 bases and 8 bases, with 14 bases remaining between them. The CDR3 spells CAWSVMVGRDIQYF. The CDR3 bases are TGTGCCTGGAGTGTAATGGTGGGGCGAGACATTCAGTACTTC. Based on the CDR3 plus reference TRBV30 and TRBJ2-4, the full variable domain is SQTIHQWPATLVQPVGSPLSLECTVEGTSNPNLYWYRQAAGRGLQLLFYSVGIGQISSEVPQNLSASRPQDRQFILSSKKLLLSDSGFYLCAWSVMVGRDIQYFGAGTRLSVL.

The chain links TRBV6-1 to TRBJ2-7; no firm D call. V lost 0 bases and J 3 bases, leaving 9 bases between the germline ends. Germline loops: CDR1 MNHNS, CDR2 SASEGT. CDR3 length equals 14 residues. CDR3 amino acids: CASSEALTDYEQYV. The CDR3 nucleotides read TGTGCCAGCAGTGAAGCTTTAACCGACTACGAGCAGTACGTC.

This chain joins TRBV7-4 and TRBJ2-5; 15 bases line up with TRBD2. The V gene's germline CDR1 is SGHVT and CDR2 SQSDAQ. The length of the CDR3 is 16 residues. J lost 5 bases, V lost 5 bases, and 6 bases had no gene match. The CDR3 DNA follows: TGTGCCAGCAGCCCCTGGACTAGCGGGAGGGCGGAGACCCAGTACTTC. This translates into CASSPWTSGRAETQYF.

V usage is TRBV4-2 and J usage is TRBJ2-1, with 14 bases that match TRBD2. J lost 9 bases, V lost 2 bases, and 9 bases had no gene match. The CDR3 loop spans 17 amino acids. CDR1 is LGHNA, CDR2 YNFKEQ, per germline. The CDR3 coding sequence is TGTGCCAGCAGCCAAACGCCGGGACTAGCGGGAGACTTTGAGCAGTTCTTC. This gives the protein CASSQTPGLAGDFEQFF.

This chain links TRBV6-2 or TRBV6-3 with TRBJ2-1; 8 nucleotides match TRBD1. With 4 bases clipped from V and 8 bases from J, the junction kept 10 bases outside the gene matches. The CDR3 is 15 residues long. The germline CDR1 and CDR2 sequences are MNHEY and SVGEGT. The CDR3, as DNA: TGTGCCAGCAGTTCAGCAGGGGGCGGGAAATATGAGCAGTTCTTC. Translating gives CASSSAGGGKYEQFF.

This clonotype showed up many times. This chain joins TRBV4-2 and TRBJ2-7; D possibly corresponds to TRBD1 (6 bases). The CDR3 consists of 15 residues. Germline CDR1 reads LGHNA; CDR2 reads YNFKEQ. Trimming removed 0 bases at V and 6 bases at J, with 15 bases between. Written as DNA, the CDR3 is TGTGCCAGCAGCCAAGATCTACAGGGACGGGGCGAGCAGTACTTC. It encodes CASSQDLQGRGEQYF.

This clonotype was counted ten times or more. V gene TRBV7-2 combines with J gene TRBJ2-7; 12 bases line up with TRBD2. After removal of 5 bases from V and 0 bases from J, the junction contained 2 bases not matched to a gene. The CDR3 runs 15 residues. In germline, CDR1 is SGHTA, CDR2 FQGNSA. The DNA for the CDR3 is TGTGCCAGCAGCCTGACTAGCGGGAGCTCCTACGAGCAGTACGTC. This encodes CASSLTSGSSYEQYV.

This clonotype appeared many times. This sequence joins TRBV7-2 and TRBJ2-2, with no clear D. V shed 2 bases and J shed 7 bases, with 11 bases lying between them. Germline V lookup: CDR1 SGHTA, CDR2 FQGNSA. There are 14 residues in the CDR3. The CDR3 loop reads CASSLLGYGGELFF. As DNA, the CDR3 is TGTGCCAGCAGCTTACTCGGGTACGGCGGGGAGCTGTTTTTT.

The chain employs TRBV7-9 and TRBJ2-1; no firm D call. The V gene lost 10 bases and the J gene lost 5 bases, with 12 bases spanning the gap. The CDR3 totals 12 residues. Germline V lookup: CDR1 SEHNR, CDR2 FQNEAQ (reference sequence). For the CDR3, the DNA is TGTGCCACCCGTCTGGGCGACAATGAGCAGTTCTTC. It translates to CATRLGDNEQFF.

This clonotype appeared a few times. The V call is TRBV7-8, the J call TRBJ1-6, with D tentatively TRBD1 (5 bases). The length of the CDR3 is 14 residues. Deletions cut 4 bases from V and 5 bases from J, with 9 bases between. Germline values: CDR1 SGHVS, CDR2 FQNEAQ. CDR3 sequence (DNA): TGTGCCAGCAGCTCCCCAGGGAATAATTCACCCCTCCACTTT. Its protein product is CASSSPGNNSPLHF.